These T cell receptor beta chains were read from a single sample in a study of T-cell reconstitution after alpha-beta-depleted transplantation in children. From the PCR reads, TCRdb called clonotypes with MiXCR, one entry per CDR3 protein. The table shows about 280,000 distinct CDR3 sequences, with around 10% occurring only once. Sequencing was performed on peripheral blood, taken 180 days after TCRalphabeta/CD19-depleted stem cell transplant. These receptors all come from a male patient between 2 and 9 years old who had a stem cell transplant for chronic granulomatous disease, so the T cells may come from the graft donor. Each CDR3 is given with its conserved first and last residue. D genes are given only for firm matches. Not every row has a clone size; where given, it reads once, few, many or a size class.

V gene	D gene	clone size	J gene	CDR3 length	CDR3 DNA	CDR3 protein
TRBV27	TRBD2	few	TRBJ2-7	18	TGTGCCAGCAGTTTATTTTTCGGAGGGACTAGCTCTCGGTACGAGCAGTACTTC	CASSLFFGGTSSRYEQYF
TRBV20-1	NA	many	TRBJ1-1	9	TGCAGTATCGACGGTGAAGCTTTCTTT	CSIDGEAFF
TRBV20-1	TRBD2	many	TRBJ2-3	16	TGCAGTGCTACCCCGATGCCTAGCGGGGGGTTGGATACGCAGTATTTT	CSATPMPSGGLDTQYF
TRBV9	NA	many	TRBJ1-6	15	TGTGCCAGCAGCGTAGAGGCAGGGCTTAATTCACCCCTCCACTTT	CASSVEAGLNSPLHF
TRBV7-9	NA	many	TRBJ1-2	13	TGTGCCAGCAGCAACGCGGCTGGGAAAGGCTACACCTTC	CASSNAAGKGYTF
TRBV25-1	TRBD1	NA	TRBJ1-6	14	TGTGCCAGCAGGAGGGGGCCGCCCGTTTCACCCCTCCACTTT	CASRRGPPVSPLHF
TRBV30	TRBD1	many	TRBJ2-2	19	TGTGCCTGGACCTACCGGCTCGGACAGGGGGGAGCGAACACCGGGGAGCTGTTTTTT	CAWTYRLGQGGANTGELFF
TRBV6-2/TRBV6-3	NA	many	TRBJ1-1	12	TGTGCCAGCAGTTACCAGAACACTGAAGCTTTCTTT	CASSYQNTEAFF
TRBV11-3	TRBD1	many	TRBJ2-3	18	TGTGCCAGCAGCTTAGAGTCGCGGACAGGTTCTTTCACAGATACGCAGTATTTT	CASSLESRTGSFTDTQYF
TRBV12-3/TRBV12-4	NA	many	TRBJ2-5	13	TGTGCCAGCAGCCGGGACCACCGGGAGACCCAGTACTTC	CASSRDHRETQYF
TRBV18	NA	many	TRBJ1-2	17	TGTGCCAGCTCACCACCGCGGAGTCCGATAACTAACTATGGCTACACCTTC	CASSPPRSPITNYGYTF
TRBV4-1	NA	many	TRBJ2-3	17	TGCGCCAGCAGCCAAGGATCGCAGGGAAAAAGCACAGATACGCAGTATTTT	CASSQGSQGKSTDTQYF
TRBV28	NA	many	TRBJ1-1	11	TGTGCCAGCAGTTCGACAGCTGAAGCTTTCTTT	CASSSTAEAFF
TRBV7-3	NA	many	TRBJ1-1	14	TGTGCCAGCAGCTTAATAGGAGGGTCCACTGAAGCTTTCTTT	CASSLIGGSTEAFF
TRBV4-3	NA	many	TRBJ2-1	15	TGCGCCAGCAGCCAAGTTCGGGGGAACTACAATGAGCAGTTCTTC	CASSQVRGNYNEQFF
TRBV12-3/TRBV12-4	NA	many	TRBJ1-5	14	TGTGCCAGCAGTTTGTGGGACGGCAATCAGCCCCAGCATTTT	CASSLWDGNQPQHF
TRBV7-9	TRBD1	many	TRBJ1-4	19	TGTGCCAGCAGCTTAACTACCGGGACAGGAAAAGCAACTAATGAAAAACTGTTTTTT	CASSLTTGTGKATNEKLFF
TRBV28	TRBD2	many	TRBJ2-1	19	TGTGCCAGCAGCGACCCAAAGGGACTAGCGGGGCTCTCCTACAATGAGCAGTTCTTC	CASSDPKGLAGLSYNEQFF
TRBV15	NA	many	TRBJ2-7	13	TGTGCCACCAGCAGAGATCAGTACTACGAGCAGTACTTC	CATSRDQYYEQYF
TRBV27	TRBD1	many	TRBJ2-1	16	TGTGCCAGCAGTCAAGGACAGGGGTTGAATCGTAATGAGCAGTTCTTC	CASSQGQGLNRNEQFF
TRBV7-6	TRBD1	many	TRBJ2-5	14	TGTGCCAGCAGCCCAGGGACAGGTCAAGAGACCCAGTACTTC	CASSPGTGQETQYF
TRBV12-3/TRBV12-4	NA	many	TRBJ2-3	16	TGTGCCAGCAGTTTATGGGGGATTCAGGGCACAGATACGCAGTATTTT	CASSLWGIQGTDTQYF